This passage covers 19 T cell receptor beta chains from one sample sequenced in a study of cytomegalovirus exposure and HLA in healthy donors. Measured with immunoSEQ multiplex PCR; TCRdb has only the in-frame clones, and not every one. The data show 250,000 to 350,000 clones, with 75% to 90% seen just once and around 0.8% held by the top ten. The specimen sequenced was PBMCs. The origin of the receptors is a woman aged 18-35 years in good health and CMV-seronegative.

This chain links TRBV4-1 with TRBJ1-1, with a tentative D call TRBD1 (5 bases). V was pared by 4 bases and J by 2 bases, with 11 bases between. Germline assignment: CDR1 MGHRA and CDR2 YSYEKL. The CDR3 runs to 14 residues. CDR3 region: CASSRYDSNTEAFF. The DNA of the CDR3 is TGCGCCAGCAGCCGCTATGACAGCAACACTGAAGCTTTCTTT.

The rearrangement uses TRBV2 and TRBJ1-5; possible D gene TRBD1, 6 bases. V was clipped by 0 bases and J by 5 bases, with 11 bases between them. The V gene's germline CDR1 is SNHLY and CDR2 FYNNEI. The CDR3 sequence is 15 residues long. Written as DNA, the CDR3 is TGTGCCAGCAGTGAAGCCACAGGGTCCCATCAGCCCCAGCATTTT. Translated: CASSEATGSHQPQHF.

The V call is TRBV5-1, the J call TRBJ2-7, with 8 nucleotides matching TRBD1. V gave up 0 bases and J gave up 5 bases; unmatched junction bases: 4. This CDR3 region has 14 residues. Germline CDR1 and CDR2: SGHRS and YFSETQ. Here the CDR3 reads CASSLGTGGDEQYF. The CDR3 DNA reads TGCGCCAGCAGCTTGGGAACAGGGGGAGACGAGCAGTACTTC.

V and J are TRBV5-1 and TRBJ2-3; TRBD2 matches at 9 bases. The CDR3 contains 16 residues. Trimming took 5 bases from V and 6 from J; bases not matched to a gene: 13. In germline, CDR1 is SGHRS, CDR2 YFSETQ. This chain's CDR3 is CASRLTSAGGSDTQYF. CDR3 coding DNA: TGCGCCAGCAGGCTGACGAGCGCGGGAGGGTCGGATACGCAGTATTTT.

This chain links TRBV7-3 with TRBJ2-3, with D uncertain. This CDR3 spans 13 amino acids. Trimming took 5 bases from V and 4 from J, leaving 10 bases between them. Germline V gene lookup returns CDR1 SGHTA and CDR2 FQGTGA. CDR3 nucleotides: TGTGCCAGCAGCAACCCCGAGGCAGATACGCAGTATTTT. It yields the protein CASSNPEADTQYF. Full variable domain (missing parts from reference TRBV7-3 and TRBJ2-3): GAGVSQTPSNKVTEKGKYVELRCDPISGHTALYWYRQSLGQGPEFLIYFQGTGAADDSGLPNDRFFAVRPEGSVSTLKIQRTERGDSAVYLCASSNPEADTQYFGPGTRLTVL.

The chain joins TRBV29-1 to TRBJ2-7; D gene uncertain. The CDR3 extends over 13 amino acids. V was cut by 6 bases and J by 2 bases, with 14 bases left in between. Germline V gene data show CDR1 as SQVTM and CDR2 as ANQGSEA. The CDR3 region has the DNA TGCAGCGTCGCACGTTCCCAGGCCTACGAGCAGTACTTC. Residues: CSVARSQAYEQYF.

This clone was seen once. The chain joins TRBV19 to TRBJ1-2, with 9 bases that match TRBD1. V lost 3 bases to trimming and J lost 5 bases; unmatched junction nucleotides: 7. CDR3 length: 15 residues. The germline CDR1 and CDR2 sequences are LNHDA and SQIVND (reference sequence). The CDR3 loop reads CASSITGQGSYGYTF. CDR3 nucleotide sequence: TGTGCCAGTAGTATTACGGGACAGGGCTCATATGGCTACACCTTC.

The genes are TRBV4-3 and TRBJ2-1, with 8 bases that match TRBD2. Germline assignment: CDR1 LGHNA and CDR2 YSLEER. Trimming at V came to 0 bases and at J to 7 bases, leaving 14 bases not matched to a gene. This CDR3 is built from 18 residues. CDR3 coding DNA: TGCGCCAGCAGCCAAGAATCCGCCAGCGGGAGTTCCCTGAATGAGCAGTTCTTC. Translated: CASSQESASGSSLNEQFF.

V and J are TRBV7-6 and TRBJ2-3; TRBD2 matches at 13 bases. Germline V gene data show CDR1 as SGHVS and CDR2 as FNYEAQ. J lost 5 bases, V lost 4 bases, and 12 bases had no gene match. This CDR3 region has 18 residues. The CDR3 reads CASSSYPTSGRVEDTQYF. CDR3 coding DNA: TGTGCCAGCAGCTCATACCCTACTAGCGGGAGGGTGGAAGATACGCAGTATTTT.

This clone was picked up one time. The CDR3 is CASSLAFPRYNEQFF. The CDR3 bases are TGTGCCAGCAGTCTAGCTTTCCCTCGATACAATGAGCAGTTCTTC. The chain is built from TRBV27 and TRBJ2-1, with D tentatively TRBD2 (5 bases). V shed 5 bases and J shed 4 bases, with 15 bases lying between them. In germline, CDR1 is MNHEY, CDR2 SMNVEV (reference sequence). The CDR3 spans 15 residues.

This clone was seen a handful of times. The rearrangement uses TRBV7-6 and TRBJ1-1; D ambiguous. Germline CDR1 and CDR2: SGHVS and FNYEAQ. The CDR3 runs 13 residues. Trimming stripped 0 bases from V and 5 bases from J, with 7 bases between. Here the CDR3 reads CASSLAMRTEAFF. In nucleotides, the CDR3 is TGTGCCAGCAGCTTAGCCATGAGGACTGAAGCTTTCTTT.

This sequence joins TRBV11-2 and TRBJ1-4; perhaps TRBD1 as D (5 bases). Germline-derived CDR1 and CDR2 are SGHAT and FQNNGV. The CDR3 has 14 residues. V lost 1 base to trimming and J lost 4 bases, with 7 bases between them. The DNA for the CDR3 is TGTGCCAGCAGCTTAGCGGGACTTAATGAAAAACTGTTTTTT. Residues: CASSLAGLNEKLFF.

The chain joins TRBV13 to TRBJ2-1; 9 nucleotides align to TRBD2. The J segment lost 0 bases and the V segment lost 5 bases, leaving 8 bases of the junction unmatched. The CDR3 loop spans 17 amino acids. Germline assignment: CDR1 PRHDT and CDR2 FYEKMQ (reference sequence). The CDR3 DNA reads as TGTGCCAGCAGCCCGTTAGCGGGAGACAGCTCCTACAATGAGCAGTTCTTC. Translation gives CASSPLAGDSSYNEQFF.

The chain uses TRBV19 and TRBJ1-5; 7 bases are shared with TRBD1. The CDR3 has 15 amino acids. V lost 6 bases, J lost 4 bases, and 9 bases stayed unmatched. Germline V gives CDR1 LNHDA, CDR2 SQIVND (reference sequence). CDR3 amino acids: CASRASGTVNQPQHF. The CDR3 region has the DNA TGTGCCAGTAGGGCTTCCGGGACAGTGAATCAGCCCCAGCATTTT.

The CDR3 DNA follows: TGCGCCAGCAGCCAAGGGAGCACCGGGGAGCTGTTTTTT. Translation: CASSQGSTGELFF. This chain joins TRBV4-3 and TRBJ2-2; D uncertain. Germline V gives CDR1 LGHNA, CDR2 YSLEER. The CDR3 has 13 amino acids. V shed 1 base and J shed 4 bases, with 4 bases lying between them.

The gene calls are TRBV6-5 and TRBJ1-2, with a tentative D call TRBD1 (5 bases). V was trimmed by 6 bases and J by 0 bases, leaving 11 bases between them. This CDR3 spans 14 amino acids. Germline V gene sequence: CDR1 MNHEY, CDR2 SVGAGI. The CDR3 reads CASSRQLANYGYTF. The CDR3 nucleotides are TGTGCCAGCAGCCGACAGTTAGCTAACTATGGCTACACCTTC.

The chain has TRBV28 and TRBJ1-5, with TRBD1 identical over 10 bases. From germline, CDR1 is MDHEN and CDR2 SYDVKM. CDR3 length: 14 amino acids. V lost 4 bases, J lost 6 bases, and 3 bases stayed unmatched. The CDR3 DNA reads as TGTGCCAGCAGTTCCGGGACAGGGGTTCAGCCCCAGCATTTT. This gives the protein CASSSGTGVQPQHF. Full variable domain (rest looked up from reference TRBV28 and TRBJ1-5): DVKVTQSSRYLVKRTGEKVFLECVQDMDHENMFWYRQDPGLGLRLIYFSYDVKMKEKGDIPEGYSVSREKKERFSLILESASTNQTSMYLCASSSGTGVQPQHFGDGTRLSIL.

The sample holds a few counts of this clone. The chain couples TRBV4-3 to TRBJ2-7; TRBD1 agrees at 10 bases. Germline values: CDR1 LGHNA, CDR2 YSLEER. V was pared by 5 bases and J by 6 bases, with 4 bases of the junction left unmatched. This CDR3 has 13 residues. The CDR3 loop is CASSIRTGGEQYF. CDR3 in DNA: TGCGCCAGCAGCATCCGGACAGGGGGCGAGCAGTACTTC.

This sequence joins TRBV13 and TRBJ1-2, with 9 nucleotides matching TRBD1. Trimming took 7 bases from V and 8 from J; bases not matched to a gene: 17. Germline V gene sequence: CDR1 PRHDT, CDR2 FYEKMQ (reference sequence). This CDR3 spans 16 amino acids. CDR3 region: CASNNLLGTGTKGYTF. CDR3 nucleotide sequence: TGTGCCAGCAATAACCTCCTTGGGACAGGGACGAAGGGCTACACCTTC.